The T cell receptor (beta chain) under discussion was sequenced for a study of blood T cell repertoires in COVID-19. Ages ranged from about 18 to 89 years, with residence in 24 US areas. Allocation to cohorts depended on clinical history reported by the participants. Recovery among Cohort 3 donors was established by two negative PCRs, clearance, or symptom resolution. Libraries were prepared by immunoSEQ multiplex PCR; TCRdb keeps only in-frame clonotypes and omits some of them. The repertoire consists of under 300,000 clones, with more than 75% occurring once and the leading ten covering roughly 1.6%. Sequenced sample: PBMCs or T cells enriched from blood (not recorded which). The receptor was isolated from a woman aged 50 to 65 who had recovered from COVID-19.

The CDR3 sequence: CASSGLGTSAAWKQFF. For the CDR3, the DNA is TGTGCCAGCAGTGGGCTAGGGACTAGCGCGGCCTGGAAGCAGTTCTTC. The chain has TRBV28 and TRBJ2-1; 10 bases align to TRBD2. The CDR3 runs to 16 residues. V was clipped by 5 bases and J by 11 bases; unmatched bases: 15. CDR1 and CDR2 (germline): MDHEN, SYDVKM.